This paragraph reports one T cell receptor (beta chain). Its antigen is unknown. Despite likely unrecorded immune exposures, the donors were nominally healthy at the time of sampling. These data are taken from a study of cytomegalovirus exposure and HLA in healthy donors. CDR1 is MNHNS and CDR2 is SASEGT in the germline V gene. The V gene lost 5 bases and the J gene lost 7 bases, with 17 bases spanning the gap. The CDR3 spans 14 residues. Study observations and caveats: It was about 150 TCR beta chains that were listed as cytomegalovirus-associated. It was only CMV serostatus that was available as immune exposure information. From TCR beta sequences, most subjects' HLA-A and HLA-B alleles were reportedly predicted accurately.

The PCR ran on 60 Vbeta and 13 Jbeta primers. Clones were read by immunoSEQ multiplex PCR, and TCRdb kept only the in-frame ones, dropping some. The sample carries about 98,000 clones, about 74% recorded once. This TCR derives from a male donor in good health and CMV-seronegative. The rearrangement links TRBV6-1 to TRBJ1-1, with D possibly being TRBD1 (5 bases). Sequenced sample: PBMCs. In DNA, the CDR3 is TGTGCCAGCAGTATCTCCGGGACCGGGGGTGAAGCTTTCTTT. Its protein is CASSISGTGGEAFF.